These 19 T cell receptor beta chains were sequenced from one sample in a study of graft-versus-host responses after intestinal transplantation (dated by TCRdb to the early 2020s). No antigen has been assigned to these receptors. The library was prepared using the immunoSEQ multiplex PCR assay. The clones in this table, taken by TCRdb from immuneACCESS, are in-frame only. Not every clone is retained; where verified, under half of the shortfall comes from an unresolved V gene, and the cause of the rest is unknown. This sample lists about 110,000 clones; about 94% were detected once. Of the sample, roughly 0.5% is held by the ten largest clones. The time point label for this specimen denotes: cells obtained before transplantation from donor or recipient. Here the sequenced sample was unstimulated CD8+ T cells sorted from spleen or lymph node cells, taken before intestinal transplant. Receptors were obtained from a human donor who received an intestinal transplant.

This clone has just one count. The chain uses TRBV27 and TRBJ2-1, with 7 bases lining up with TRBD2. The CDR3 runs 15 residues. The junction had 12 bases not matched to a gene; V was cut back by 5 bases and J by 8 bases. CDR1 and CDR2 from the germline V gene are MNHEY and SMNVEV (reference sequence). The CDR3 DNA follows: TGTGCCAGCAGTGACACTAGCGAGGGCCTGGATGAGCAGTTCTTC. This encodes CASSDTSEGLDEQFF.

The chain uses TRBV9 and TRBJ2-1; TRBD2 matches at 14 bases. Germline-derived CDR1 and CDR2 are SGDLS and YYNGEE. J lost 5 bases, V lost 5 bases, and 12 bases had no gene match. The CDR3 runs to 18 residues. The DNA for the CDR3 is TGTGCCAGCAGTCCTACTCTAGGGACTAGCGGGAGAGACAATGAGCAGTTCTTC. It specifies CASSPTLGTSGRDNEQFF.

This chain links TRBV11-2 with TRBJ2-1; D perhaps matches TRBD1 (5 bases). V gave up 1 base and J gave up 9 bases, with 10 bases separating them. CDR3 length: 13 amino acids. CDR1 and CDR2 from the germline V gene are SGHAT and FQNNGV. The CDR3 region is CASSLGPQGEQFF. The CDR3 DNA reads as TGTGCCAGCAGCTTAGGGCCCCAGGGTGAGCAGTTCTTC.

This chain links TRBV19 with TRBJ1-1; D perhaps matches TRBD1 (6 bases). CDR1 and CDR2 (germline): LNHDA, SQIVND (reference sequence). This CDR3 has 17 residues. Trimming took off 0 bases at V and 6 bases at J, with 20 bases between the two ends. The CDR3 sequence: CASSIDSAGDLRAEAFF. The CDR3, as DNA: TGTGCCAGTAGTATAGACTCGGCAGGGGACCTGAGGGCTGAAGCTTTCTTT.

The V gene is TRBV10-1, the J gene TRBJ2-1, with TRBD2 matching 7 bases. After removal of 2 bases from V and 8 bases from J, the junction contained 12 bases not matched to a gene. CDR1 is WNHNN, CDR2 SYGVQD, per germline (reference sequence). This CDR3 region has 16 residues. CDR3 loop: CASSERAGPSRDEQFF. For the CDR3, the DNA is TGCGCCAGCAGTGAGAGAGCGGGACCCTCTAGGGATGAGCAGTTCTTC.

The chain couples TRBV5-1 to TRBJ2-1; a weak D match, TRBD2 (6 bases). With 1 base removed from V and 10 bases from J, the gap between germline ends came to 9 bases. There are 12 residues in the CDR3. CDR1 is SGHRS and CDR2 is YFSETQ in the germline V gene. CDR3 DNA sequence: TGCGCCAGCAGCTTGTTGGGAGGCGAGCAGTTCTTC. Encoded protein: CASSLLGGEQFF.

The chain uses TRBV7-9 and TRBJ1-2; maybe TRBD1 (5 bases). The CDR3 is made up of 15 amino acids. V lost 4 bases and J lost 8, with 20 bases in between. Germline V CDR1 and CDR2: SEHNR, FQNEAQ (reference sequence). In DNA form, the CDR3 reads TGTGCCAGCAGCTCTTATGACACCCGGCGGGACGGCTACACCTTC. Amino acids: CASSSYDTRRDGYTF.

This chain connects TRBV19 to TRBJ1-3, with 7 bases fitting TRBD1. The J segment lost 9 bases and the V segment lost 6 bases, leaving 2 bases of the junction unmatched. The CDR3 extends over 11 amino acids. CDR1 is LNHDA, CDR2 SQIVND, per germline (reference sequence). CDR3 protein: CASRTGSTIYF. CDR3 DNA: TGTGCCAGTAGGACAGGGAGCACCATATATTTT. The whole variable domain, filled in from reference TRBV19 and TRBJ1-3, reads DGGITQSPKYLFRKEGQNVTLSCEQNLNHDAMYWYRQDPGQGLRLIYYSQIVNDFQKGDIAEGYSVSREKKESFPLTVTSAQKNPTAFYLCASRTGSTIYFGEGSWLTVV.

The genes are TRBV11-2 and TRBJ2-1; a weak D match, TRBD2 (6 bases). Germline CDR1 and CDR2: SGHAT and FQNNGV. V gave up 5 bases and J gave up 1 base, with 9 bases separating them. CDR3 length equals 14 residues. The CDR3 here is CASSRGDSYNEQFF. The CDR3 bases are TGTGCCAGCAGCCGCGGGGATTCCTACAATGAGCAGTTCTTC.

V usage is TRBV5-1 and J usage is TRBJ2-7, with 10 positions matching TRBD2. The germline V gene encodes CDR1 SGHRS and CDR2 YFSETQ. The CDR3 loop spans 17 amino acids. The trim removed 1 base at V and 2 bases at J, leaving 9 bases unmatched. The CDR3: CASSLRTWTSGAYEQYF. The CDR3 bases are TGCGCCAGCAGCTTGCGTACTTGGACTAGCGGCGCCTACGAGCAGTACTTC.

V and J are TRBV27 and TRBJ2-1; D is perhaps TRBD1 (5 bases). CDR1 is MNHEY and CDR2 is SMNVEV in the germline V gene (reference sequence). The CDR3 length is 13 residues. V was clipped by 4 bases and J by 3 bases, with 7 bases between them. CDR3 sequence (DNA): TGTGCCAGCAGTTATGGACACTACAATGAGCAGTTCTTC. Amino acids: CASSYGHYNEQFF.

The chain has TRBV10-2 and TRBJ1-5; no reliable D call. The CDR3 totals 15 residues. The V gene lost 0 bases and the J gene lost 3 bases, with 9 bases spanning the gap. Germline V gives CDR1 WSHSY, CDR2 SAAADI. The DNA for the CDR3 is TGCGCCAGCAGTGAGTCGAGACTGATCAATCAGCCCCAGCATTTT. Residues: CASSESRLINQPQHF.

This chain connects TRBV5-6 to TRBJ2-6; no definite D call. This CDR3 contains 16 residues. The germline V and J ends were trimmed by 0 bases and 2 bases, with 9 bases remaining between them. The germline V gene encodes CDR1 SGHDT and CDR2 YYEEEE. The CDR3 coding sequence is TGTGCCAGCAGCTTGGGGTCCATGGCTGGGGCCAACGTCCTGACTTTC. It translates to CASSLGSMAGANVLTF. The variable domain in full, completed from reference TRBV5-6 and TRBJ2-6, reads DAGVTQSPTHLIKTRGQQVTLRCSPKSGHDTVSWYQQALGQGPQFIFQYYEEEERQRGNFPDRFSGHQFPNYSSELNVNALLLGDSALYLCASSLGSMAGANVLTFGAGSRLTVL.

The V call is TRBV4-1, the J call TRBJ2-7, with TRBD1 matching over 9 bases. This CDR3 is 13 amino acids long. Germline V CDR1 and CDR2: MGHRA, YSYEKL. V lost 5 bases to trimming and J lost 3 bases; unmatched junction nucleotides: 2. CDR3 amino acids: CASSWDRDYEQYF. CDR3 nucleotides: TGCGCCAGCAGCTGGGACAGGGACTACGAGCAGTACTTC.

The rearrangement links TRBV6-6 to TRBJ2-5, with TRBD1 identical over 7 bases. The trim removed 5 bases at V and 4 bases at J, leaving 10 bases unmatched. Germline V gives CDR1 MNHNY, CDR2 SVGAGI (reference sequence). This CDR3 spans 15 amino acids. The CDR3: CASSRNRGLAETQYF. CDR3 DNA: TGTGCCAGCAGTCGAAACAGGGGTTTAGCAGAGACCCAGTACTTC.

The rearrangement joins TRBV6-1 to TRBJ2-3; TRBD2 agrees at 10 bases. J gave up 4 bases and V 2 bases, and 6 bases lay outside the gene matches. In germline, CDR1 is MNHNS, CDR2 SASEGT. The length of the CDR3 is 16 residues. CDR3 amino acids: CASSERVAGGPDTQYF. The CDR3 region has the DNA TGTGCCAGCAGTGAACGAGTAGCGGGAGGTCCAGATACGCAGTATTTT.

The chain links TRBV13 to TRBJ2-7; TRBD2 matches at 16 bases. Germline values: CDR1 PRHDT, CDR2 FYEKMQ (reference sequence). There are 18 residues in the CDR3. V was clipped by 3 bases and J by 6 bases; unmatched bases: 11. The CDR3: CASSFSGTSGRAGREQYF. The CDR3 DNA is TGTGCCAGCAGCTTTTCCGGGACTAGCGGGAGGGCCGGTCGCGAGCAGTACTTC.

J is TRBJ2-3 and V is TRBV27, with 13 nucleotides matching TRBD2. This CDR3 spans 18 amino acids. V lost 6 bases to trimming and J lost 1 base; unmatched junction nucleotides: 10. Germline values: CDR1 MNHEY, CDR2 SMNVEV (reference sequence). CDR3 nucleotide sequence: TGTGCCAGCAGGCCTACTAGCGGGAGGGCCCAGGGCACAGATACGCAGTATTTT. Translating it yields CASRPTSGRAQGTDTQYF.

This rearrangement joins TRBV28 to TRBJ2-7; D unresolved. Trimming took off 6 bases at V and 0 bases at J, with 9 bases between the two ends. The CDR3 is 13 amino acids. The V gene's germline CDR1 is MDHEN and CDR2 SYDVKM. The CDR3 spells CASRATPSYEQYF. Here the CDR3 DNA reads TGTGCCAGCAGGGCTACACCCTCCTACGAGCAGTACTTC.